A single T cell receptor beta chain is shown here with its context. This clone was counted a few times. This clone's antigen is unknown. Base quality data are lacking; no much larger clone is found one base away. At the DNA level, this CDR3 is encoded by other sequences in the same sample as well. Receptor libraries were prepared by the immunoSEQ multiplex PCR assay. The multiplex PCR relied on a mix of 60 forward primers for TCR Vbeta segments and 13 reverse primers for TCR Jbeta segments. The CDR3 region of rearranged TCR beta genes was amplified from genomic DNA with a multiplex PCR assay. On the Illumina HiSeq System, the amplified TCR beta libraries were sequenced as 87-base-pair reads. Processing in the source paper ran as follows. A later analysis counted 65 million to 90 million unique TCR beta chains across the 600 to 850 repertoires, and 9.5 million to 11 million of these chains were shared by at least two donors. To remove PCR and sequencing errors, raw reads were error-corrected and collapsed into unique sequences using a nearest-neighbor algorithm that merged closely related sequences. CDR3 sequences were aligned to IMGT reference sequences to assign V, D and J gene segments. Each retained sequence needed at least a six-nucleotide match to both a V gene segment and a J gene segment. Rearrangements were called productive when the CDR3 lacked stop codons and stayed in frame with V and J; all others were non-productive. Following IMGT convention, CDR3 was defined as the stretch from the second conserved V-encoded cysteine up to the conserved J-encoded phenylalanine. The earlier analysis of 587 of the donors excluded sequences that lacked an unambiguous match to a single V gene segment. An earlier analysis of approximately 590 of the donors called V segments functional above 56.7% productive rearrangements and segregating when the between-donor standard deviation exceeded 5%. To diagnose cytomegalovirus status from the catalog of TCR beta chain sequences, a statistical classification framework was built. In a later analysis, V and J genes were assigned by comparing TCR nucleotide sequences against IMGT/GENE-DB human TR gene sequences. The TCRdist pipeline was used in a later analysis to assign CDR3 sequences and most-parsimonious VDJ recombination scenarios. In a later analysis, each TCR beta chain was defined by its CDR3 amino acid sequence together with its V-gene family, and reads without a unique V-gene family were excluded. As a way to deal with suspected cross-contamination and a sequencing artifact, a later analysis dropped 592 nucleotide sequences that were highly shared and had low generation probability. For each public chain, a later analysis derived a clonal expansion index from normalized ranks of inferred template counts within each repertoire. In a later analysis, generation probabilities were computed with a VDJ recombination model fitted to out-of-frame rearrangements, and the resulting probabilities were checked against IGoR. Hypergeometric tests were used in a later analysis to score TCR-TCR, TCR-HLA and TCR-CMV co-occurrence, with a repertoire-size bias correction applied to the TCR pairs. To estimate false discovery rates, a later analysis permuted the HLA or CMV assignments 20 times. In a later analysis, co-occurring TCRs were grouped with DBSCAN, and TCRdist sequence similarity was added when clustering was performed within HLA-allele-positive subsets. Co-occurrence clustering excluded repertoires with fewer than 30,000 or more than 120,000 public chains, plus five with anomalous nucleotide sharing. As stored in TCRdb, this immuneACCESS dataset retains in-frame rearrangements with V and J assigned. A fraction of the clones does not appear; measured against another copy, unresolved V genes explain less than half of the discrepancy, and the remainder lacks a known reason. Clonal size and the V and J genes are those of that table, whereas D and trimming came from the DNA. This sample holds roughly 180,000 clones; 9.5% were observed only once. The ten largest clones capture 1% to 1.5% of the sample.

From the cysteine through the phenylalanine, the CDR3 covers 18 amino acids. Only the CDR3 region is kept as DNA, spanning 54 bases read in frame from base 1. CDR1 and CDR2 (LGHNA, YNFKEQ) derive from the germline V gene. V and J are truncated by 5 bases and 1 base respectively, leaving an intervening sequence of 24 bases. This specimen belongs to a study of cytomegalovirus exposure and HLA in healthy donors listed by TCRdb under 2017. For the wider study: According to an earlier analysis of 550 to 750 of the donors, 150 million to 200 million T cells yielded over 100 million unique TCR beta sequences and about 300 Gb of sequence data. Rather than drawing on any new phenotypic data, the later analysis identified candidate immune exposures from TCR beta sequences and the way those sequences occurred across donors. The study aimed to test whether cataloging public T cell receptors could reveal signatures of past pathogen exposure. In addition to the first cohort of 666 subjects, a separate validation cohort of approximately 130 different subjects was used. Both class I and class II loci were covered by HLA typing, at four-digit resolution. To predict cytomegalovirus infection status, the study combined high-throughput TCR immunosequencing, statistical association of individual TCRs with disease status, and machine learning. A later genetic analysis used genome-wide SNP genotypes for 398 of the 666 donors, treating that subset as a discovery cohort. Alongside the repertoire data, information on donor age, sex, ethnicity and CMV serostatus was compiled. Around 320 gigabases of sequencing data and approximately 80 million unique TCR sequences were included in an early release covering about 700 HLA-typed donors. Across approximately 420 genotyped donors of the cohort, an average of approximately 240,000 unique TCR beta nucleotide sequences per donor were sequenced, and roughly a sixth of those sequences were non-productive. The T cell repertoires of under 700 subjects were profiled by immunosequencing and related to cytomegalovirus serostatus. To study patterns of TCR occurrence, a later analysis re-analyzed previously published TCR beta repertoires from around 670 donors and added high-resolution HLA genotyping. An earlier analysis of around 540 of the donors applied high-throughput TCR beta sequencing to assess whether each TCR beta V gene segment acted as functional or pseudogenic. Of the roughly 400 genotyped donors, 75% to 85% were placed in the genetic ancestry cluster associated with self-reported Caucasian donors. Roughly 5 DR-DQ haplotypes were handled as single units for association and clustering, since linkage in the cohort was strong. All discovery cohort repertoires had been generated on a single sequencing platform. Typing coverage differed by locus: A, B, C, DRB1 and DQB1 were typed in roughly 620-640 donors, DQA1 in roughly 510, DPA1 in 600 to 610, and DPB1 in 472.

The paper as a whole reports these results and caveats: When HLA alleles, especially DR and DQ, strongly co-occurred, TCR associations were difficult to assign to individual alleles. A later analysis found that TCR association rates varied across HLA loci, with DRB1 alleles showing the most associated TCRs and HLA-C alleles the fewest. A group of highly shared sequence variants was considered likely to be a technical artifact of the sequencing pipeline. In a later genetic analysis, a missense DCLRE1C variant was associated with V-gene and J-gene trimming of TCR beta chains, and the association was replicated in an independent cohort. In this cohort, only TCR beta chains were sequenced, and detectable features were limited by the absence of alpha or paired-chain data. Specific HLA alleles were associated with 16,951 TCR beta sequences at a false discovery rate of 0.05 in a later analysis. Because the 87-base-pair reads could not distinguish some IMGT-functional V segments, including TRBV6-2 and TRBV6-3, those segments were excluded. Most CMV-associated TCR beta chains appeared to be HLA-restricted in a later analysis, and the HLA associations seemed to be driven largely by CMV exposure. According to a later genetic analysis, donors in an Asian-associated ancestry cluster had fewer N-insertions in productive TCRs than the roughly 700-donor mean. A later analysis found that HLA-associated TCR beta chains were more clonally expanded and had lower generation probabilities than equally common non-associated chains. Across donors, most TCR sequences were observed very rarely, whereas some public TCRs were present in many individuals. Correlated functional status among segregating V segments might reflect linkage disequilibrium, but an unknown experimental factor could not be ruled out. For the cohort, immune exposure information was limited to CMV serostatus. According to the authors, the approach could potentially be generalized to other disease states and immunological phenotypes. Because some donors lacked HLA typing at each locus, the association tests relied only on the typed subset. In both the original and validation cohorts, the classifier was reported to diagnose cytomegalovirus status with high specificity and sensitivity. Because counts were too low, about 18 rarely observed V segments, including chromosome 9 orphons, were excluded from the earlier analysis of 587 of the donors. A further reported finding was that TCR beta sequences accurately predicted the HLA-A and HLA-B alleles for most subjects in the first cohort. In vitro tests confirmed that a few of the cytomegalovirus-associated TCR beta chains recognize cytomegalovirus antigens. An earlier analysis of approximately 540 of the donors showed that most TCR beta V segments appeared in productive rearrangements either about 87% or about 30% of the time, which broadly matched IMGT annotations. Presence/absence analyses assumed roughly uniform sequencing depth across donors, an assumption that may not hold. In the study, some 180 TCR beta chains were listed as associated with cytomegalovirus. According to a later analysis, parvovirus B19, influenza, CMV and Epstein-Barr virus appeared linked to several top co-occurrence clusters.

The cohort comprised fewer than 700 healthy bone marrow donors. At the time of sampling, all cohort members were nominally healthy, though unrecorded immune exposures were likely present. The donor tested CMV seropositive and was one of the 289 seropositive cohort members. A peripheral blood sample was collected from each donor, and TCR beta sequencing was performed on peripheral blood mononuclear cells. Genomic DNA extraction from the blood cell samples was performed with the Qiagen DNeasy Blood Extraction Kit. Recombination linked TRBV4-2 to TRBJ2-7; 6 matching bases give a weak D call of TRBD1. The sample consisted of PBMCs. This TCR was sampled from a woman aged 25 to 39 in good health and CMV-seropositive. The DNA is TGTGCCAGCAGCACCCAATCCATGACAGGCATCGGATCCTACGAGCAGTACTTC. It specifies CASSTQSMTGIGSYEQYF.